The TCR beta chain under discussion was sequenced for a study of blood T cell repertoires in COVID-19. On the study more broadly: Samples representing acute and convalescent COVID-19 were sourced from the United States, Italy and Spain. T cells, B-cell-depleted T cells, or PBMCs provided the cDNA or gDNA that served as material.

Sequencing used immunoSEQ multiplex PCR; TCRdb keeps in-frame clones, though not all of them. The data show over 14,000 clones, more than 70% seen once. Germline assignment: CDR1 DFQATT and CDR2 SNEGSKA (reference sequence). This CDR3 comprises 15 residues. Trimming cost V 3 bases and J 0 bases, with 9 bases left between them. Sequenced: peripheral blood. The chain carries TRBV20-1 and TRBJ1-6; no reliable D call. This TCR was recovered from a human donor in a cohort sampled during active COVID-19. In nucleotides, the CDR3 is TGCAGTGCTAGTATGGAGAGCTCCTATAATTCACCCCTCCACTTT. It is translated as CSASMESSYNSPLHF.